This TCR beta chain was found in a study of blood T cells in healthy people across ages. Whole-study findings and limits: Considered underestimates were the diversity estimates obtained from one million T cells. Since the PBMCs were unsorted, naive and antigen-experienced cells could not be conclusively compared.

The CDR3 extends over 18 amino acids. From germline, CDR1 is DFQATT and CDR2 SNEGSKA (reference sequence). Then a second PCR, running about 7 to 11 cycles, was carried out with a sample-barcoded 5' primer and a J-beta primer mix. TCRdb passed the 5' RACE reads through MiXCR, listing each CDR3 protein once. The repertoire holds about a million distinct CDR3 sequences, with just over 50% as singletons. Drawing of peripheral blood yielded 8.5 to 10 milliliters from each donor. On this clonotype: Antigen: not known. At one boundary the junction diverges from the germline segment, which might be a read error.

The chain combines TRBV20-1 with TRBJ2-5; 12 nucleotides agree with TRBD2. The J call may be in error: the DNA end matches TRBJ2-7 better. This TCR was sampled from a woman in her sixties or seventies in good health. Sequenced input: blood. The DNA for the CDR3 is TGCAGCGCTACACGACACGGACTAGCGGGATTGTCGTACTACGAGCAGTACTTC. Encoded protein: CSATRHGLAGLSYYEQYF.